Listed below are T cell receptor beta chains from one sample, sequenced in a study of shared clonotypes between healthy human individuals. Generated by immunoSEQ multiplex PCR, the TCRdb table keeps only in-frame clones and is missing some. Among roughly 2 million clones listed, about 95% were seen once. The specimen sequenced was naive CD8+ T cells sorted from blood. These receptor sequences come from a man in his late teens or twenties in good health. CDR3s include the opening cysteine and the closing phenylalanine or tryptophan. Fields, in order: D gene, V gene, clone size, J gene, CDR3 DNA, CDR3 protein. D genes are given only for firm matches. A clone size is listed for some rows: how often the clone was seen (once, few, many), or a class if it is expanded.

>NA|TRBV6-5|NA|TRBJ2-7
TGTGCCAGCAGTTTTCAGGGGAAAGGCTACGAGCAGTACTTC
CASSFQGKGYEQYF
>TRBD1|TRBV4-1|NA|TRBJ1-6
TGCGCCAGCAGAGCAGGGGGCGCGCCCCTCCACTTT
CASRAGGAPLHF
>TRBD1|TRBV7-6|NA|TRBJ1-6
TGTGCCAGCAGCCAGGGACAGGGCCTTAAAAATTCACCCCTCCACTTT
CASSQGQGLKNSPLHF
>TRBD2|TRBV6-5|NA|TRBJ2-1
TGTGCCAGCAGTTACTCTAGCGGGGGGGCCAATGAGCAGTTCTTC
CASSYSSGGANEQFF
>TRBD1|TRBV27|NA|TRBJ2-2
TGTGCCAGCATCCCGACAGGGTCGGCCGGGGAGCTGTTTTTT
CASIPTGSAGELFF
>TRBD1|TRBV4-1|once|TRBJ1-1
TGCGCCAGCAGCCAGGGACAGGGGCCCACTGAAGCTTTCTTT
CASSQGQGPTEAFF
>NA|TRBV7-9|NA|TRBJ1-4
TGTGCCAGCAGCCCACAGGTCCTCGCAACTAATGAAAAACTGTTTTTT
CASSPQVLATNEKLFF
>NA|TRBV15|NA|TRBJ1-1
TGTGCCACCAGCAGAGGAGTAGTGGAGAACACTGAAGCTTTCTTT
CATSRGVVENTEAFF
>NA|TRBV11-2|NA|TRBJ1-4
TGTGCCAGCAGCCCCCAGCCGTCAGGACGGGACGCAACTAATGAAAAACTGTTTTTT
CASSPQPSGRDATNEKLFF
>NA|TRBV2|NA|TRBJ2-7
TGTGCCAGCAGAAGCGACAGGGAGGGGTCCTACGAGCAGTACTTC
CASRSDREGSYEQYF
>NA|TRBV19|NA|TRBJ2-7
TGTGCCAGTAGTATAGGATTCGACTTTTACTACGAGCAGTACTTC
CASSIGFDFYYEQYF
>TRBD1|TRBV9|once|TRBJ1-5
TGTGCCAGCAGCGCCGGGGACAGCGATCAGCCCCAGCATTTT
CASSAGDSDQPQHF
>TRBD1|TRBV30|NA|TRBJ2-7
TGTGCCTGGAGTGACCGGGACAGGGTCAACGAGCAGTACTTC
CAWSDRDRVNEQYF
>NA|TRBV4-3|few|TRBJ2-2
TGCGCCAGCAGCCAAGATTGGGGCACCGGGGAGCTGTTTTTT
CASSQDWGTGELFF
>NA|TRBV7-2|NA|TRBJ2-1
TGTGCCAGCAGCTTAGGCGCGGGAGAGCAGTTCTTC
CASSLGAGEQFF
>TRBD2|TRBV7-9|NA|TRBJ2-5
TGTGCCAGCAGCCCTGGGACTAGCGGGGGGGAAGAGACCCAGTACTTC
CASSPGTSGGEETQYF
>TRBD1|TRBV5-4|NA|TRBJ2-3
TGTGCCAGCAGCCGAAGCGGACAGGGCCAGGTGGGGCAGTATTTT
CASSRSGQGQVGQYF
>NA|TRBV4-2|NA|TRBJ2-5
TGTGCCAGCAGCCAAGAGAGCAGCGGACAAGAGACCCAGTACTTC
CASSQESSGQETQYF
>NA|TRBV25-1|once|TRBJ1-2
TGTGCCAGCAGTGGACCCCGCCCGGGTGGCTATGGCTACACCTTC
CASSGPRPGGYGYTF
>NA|TRBV4-3|NA|TRBJ2-3
TGCGCCAGCAGCCCCGTCTATGGGAGGGGGACAGATACGCAGTATTTT
CASSPVYGRGTDTQYF
>NA|TRBV27|many|TRBJ1-2
TGTGCCAACCCCGGGACGGCTAACTATGGCTACACCTTC
CANPGTANYGYTF
>NA|TRBV10-2|once|TRBJ2-2
TGCGCCGCCGGTCCGGGGGACACCGGGGAGCTGTTTTTT
CAAGPGDTGELFF